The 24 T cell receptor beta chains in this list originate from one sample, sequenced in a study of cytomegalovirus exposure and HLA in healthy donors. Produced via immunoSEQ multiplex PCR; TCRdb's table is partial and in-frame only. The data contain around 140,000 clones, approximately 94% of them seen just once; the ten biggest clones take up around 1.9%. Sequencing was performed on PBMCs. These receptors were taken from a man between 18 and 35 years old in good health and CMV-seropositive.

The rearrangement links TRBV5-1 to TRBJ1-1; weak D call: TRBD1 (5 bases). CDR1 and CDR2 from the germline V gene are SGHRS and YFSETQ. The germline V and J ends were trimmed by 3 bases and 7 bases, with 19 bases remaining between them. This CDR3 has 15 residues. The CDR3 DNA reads TGCGCCAGCAGCTGGGGCAGTGGGGAAACGGGTGAAGCTTTCTTT. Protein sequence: CASSWGSGETGEAFF.

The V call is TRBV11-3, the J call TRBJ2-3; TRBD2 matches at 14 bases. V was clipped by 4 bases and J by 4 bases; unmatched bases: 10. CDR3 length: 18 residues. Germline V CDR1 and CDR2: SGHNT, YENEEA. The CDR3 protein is CASSSTSGRAGPPDTQYF. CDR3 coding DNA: TGTGCCAGCAGCTCGACTAGCGGGAGGGCCGGTCCCCCAGATACGCAGTATTTT.

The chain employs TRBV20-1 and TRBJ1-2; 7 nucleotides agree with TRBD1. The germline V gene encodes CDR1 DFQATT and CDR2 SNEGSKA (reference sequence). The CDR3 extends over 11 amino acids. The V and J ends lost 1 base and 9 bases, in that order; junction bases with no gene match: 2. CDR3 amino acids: CSARAGGRYTF. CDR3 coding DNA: TGCAGTGCTAGAGCAGGGGGACGCTACACCTTC.

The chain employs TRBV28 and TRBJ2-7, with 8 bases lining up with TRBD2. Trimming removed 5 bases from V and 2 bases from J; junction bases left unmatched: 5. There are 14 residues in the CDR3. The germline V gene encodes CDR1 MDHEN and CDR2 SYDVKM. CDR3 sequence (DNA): TGTGCCAGCAGTCGTAGCGGGGACCCCTACGAGCAGTACTTC. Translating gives CASSRSGDPYEQYF. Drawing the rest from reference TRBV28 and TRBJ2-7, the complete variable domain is DVKVTQSSRYLVKRTGEKVFLECVQDMDHENMFWYRQDPGLGLRLIYFSYDVKMKEKGDIPEGYSVSREKKERFSLILESASTNQTSMYLCASSRSGDPYEQYFGPGTRLTVT.

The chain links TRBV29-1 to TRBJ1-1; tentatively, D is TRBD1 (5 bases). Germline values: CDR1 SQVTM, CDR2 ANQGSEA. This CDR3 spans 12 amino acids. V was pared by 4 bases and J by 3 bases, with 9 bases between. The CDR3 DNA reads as TGCAGCGTTGGGGGCTGGGACACTGAAGCTTTCTTT. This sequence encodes CSVGGWDTEAFF.

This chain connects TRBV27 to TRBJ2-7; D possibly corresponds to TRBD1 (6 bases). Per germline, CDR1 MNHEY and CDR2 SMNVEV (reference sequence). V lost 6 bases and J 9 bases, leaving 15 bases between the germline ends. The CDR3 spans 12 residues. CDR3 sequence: CASRFNRALQYF. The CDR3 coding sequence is TGTGCCAGCAGATTCAACAGGGCGTTGCAGTACTTC.

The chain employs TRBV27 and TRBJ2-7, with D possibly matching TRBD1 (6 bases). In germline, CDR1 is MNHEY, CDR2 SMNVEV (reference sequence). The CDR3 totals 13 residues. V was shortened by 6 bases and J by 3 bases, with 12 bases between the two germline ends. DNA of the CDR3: TGTGCCAGCAGGGGAACAGGGCACTACGAGCAGTACTTC. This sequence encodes CASRGTGHYEQYF.

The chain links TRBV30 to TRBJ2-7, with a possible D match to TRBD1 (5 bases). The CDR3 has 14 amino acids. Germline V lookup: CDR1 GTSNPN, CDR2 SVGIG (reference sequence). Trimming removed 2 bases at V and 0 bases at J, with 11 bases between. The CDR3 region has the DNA TGTGCCTGGAGTCATACAGGCTTCTCCTACGAGCAGTACTTC. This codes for CAWSHTGFSYEQYF.

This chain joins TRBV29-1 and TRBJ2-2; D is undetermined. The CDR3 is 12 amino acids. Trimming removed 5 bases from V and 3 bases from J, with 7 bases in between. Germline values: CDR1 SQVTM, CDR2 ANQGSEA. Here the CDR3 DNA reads TGCAGCGTTCACACCTACACCGGGGAGCTGTTTTTT. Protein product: CSVHTYTGELFF.

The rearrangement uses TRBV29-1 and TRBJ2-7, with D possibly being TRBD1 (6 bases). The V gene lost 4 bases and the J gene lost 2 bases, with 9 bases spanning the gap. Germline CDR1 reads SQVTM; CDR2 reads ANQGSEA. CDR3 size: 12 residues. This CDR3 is CSVVQGPYEQYF. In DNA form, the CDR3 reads TGCAGCGTTGTTCAGGGGCCCTACGAGCAGTACTTC.

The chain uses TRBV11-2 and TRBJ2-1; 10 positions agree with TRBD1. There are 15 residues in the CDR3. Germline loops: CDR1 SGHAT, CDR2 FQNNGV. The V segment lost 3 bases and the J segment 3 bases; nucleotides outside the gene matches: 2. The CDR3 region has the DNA TGTGCCAGCAGCTTGACAGGGGGCGTCTACAATGAGCAGTTCTTC. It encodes CASSLTGGVYNEQFF.

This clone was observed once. The CDR3 DNA follows: TGCGCCAGCAGTGAGAGGCTAGCGGGAGAGGCCGAGCAGTACTTC. Protein: CASSERLAGEAEQYF. This chain joins TRBV10-1 and TRBJ2-7; TRBD2 aligns across 10 bases. Germline CDR1 is WNHNN and CDR2 is SYGVQD (reference sequence). This CDR3 is 15 amino acids long. Trimming took 2 bases from V and 6 from J; bases not matched to a gene: 7.

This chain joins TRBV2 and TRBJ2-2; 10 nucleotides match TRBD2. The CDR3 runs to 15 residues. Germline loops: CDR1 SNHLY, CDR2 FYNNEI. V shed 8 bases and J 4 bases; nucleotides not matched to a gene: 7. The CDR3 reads CASRTRLAGTGELFF. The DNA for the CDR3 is TGTGCCAGCCGGACTAGACTAGCGGGCACCGGGGAGCTGTTTTTT.

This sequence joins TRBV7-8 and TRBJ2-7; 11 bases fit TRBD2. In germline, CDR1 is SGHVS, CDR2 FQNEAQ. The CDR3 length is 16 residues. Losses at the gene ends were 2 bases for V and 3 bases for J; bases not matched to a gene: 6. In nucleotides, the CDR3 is TGTGCCAGCAGCTTAAGGTTTACTAGCGGGAGCTACGAGCAGTACTTC. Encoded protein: CASSLRFTSGSYEQYF.

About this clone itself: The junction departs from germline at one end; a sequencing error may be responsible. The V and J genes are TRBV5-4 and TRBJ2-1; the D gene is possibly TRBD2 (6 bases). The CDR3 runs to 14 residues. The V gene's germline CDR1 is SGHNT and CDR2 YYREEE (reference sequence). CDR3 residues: CASNMEGTYNGQFF. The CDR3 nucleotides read TGTGCCAGCAACATGGAGGGAACCTACAATGGGCAGTTCTTC.

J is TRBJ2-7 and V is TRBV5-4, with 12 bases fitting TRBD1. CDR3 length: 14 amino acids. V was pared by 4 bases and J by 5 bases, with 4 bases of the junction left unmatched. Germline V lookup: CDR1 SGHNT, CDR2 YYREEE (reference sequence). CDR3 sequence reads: CASSGGQGAHEQYF. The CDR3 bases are TGTGCCAGCAGCGGGGGACAGGGGGCTCACGAGCAGTACTTC.

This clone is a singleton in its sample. The CDR3 bases are TGTGCCAGCAGCTCAGGGACTAGCGGGAGCGCCTGGCATACGCAGTATTTT. Protein: CASSSGTSGSAWHTQYF. The chain links TRBV7-9 to TRBJ2-3, with TRBD2 matching 14 bases. V shed 4 bases and J 7 bases; nucleotides not matched to a gene: 10. This CDR3 comprises 17 residues. Germline lookup yields CDR1 SEHNR and CDR2 FQNEAQ (reference sequence).

CDR3: CASSLGQGRGYTF. The CDR3 DNA sequence: TGTGCCAGCAGCTTAGGACAGGGTAGGGGCTACACCTTC. The chain recombines TRBV9 with TRBJ1-2; 8 bases align to TRBD1. The CDR3 totals 13 residues. CDR1 is SGDLS, CDR2 YYNGEE, per germline. Trimming removed 4 bases from V and 8 bases from J; junction bases left unmatched: 7.

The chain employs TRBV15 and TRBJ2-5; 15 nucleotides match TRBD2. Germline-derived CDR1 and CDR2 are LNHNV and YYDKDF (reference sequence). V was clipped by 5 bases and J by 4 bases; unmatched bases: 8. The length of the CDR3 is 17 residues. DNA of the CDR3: TGTGCCACCAGCGTTAGATCGGGACTAGCGGGAGGAGAGACCCAGTACTTC. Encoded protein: CATSVRSGLAGGETQYF.

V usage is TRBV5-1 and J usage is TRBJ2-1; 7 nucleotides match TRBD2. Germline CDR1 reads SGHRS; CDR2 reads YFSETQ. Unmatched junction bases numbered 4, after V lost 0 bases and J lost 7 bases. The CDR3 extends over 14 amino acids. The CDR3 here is CASSLELALNEQFF. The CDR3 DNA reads TGCGCCAGCAGCTTGGAACTAGCGCTGAATGAGCAGTTCTTC.

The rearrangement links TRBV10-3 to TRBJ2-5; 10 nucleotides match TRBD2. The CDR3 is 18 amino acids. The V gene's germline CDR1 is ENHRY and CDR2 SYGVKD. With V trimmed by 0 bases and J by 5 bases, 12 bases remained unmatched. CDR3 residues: CAISESALAGVKTETQYF. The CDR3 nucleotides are TGTGCCATCAGTGAGTCGGCTCTAGCGGGAGTTAAAACGGAGACCCAGTACTTC.

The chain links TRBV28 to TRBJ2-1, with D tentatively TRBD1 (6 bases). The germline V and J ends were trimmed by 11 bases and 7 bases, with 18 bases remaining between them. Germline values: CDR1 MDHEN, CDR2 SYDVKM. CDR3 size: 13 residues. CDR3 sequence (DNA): TGTGCCTCGGGTAGGAAGGGGGAAAATGAGCAGTTCTTC. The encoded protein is CASGRKGENEQFF.

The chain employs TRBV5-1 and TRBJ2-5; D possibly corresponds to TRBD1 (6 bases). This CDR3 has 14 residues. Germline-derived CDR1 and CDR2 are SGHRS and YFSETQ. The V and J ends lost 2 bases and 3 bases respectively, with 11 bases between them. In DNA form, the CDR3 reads TGCGCCAGCAGCTTCGACAGGAGCGAAGAGACCCAGTACTTC. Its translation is CASSFDRSEETQYF. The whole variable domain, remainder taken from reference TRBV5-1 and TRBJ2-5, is KAGVTQTPRYLIKTRGQQVTLSCSPISGHRSVSWYQQTPGQGLQFLFEYFSETQRNKGNFPGRFSGRQFSNSRSEMNVSTLELGDSALYLCASSFDRSEETQYFGPGTRLLVL.

CDR3 sequence: CATSREGVVETQYF. In DNA, the CDR3 is TGTGCCACCAGCAGAGAGGGAGTGGTGGAGACCCAGTACTTC. The V call is TRBV15, the J call TRBJ2-5; D is perhaps TRBD2 (5 bases). CDR1 is LNHNV and CDR2 is YYDKDF in the germline V gene (reference sequence). Trimming shortened V by 0 bases and J by 5 bases, and 10 bases separated the two germline ends. This CDR3 comprises 14 residues.